The 32 T cell receptor beta chains presented below share a single source sample, sequenced in a study of CD8+ T cells in alopecia areata. cDNA serving as the sequencing template came from extracted, reverse transcribed RNA. Sequencing used immunoSEQ multiplex PCR; TCRdb keeps in-frame clones, though not all of them. The sample includes 150,000 to 200,000 clones, 59% of them seen just once. Sequenced here: CD4+ T cells sorted from blood, sampled at week 0. The receptors derive from a human donor with alopecia areata.

The V gene is TRBV4-2, the J gene TRBJ1-5; D gene uncertain. Germline loops: CDR1 LGHNA, CDR2 YNFKEQ. Between the trimmed V and J ends, which lost 4 bases and 2 bases, there was a span of 18 bases. The CDR3 sequence is 17 residues long. The CDR3 is CASSPTYVGYGNQPQHF. In DNA, the CDR3 is TGTGCCAGCAGCCCGACTTATGTAGGGTACGGCAATCAGCCCCAGCATTTT.

There are a few counts of this clone. The V gene is TRBV6-1, the J gene TRBJ1-3; D gene uncertain. CDR3 size: 12 residues. The ends were cut back, 6 bases at V and 0 bases at J, with 3 bases in the middle. CDR1 is MNHNS and CDR2 is SASEGT in the germline V gene. CDR3 region: CASSPSGNTIYF. CDR3 sequence (DNA): TGTGCCAGCAGCCCCTCTGGAAACACCATATATTTT.

The J gene is TRBJ1-5, the V gene TRBV6-5; no definite D call. The CDR3 sequence is 13 residues long. Trimming cost V 2 bases and J 7 bases, with 9 bases left between them. Germline V gives CDR1 MNHEY, CDR2 SVGAGI. CDR3 bases: TGTGCCAGCAGTTACGATAGGGTCCAGCCCCAGCATTTT. As protein: CASSYDRVQPQHF.

This chain links TRBV25-1 with TRBJ1-2; 8 bases are shared with TRBD1. The J segment lost 4 bases and the V segment lost 1 base, leaving 5 bases of the junction unmatched. CDR1 and CDR2 from the germline V gene are MGHDK and SYGVNS. The CDR3 contains 15 residues. The CDR3 sequence is CASSESLGTGYGYTF. The CDR3 coding sequence is TGTGCCAGCAGTGAATCTCTCGGGACAGGCTATGGCTACACCTTC.

The chain couples TRBV2 to TRBJ2-1, with TRBD2 matching over 9 bases. Germline CDR1 SNHLY, CDR2 FYNNEI. CDR3 length equals 14 residues. V shed 5 bases, J shed 3 bases, and the junction held 2 bases outside the gene matches. The CDR3 coding sequence is TGTGCCAGCAGTAGGCGGGGGGGCTACAATGAGCAGTTCTTC. Protein: CASSRRGGYNEQFF.

This clone was picked up one time. The gene calls are TRBV4-2 and TRBJ1-1, with 7 bases identical to TRBD1. V lost 0 bases, J lost 7 bases, and 11 bases stayed unmatched. The germline V gene has CDR1 LGHNA and CDR2 YNFKEQ. The CDR3 has 16 amino acids. The CDR3 region is CASSQDELRQGFEAFF. CDR3 DNA: TGTGCCAGCAGCCAAGATGAGCTACGACAGGGCTTTGAAGCTTTCTTT.

The chain couples TRBV20-1 to TRBJ1-1; D ambiguous. Germline CDR1 and CDR2: DFQATT and SNEGSKA (reference sequence). Trimming shortened V by 2 bases and J by 4 bases, and 5 bases separated the two germline ends. There are 11 residues in the CDR3. In DNA, the CDR3 is TGCAGTGCTAGAAAGTCCACTGAAGCTTTCTTT. It is translated as CSARKSTEAFF.

This clone was observed a handful of times. V and J are TRBV4-2 and TRBJ1-2; 7 bases match TRBD1. The CDR3 has 13 amino acids. Germline V gene lookup returns CDR1 LGHNA and CDR2 YNFKEQ. V lost 4 bases and J lost 8; bases outside the gene matches: 7. The CDR3 loop reads CASSPETGLGYTF. As DNA, the CDR3 is TGTGCCAGCAGCCCGGAGACAGGGCTGGGCTACACCTTC.

V gene TRBV5-6 combines with J gene TRBJ1-6, with 9 nucleotides matching TRBD1. Germline V gene data show CDR1 as SGHDT and CDR2 as YYEEEE. Losses at the gene ends were 4 bases for V and 10 bases for J; bases not matched to a gene: 6. This CDR3 has 14 amino acids. The CDR3, as DNA: TGTGCCAGCAGCCCCCGACAGGGGGACTCACCCCTCCACTTT. This gives the protein CASSPRQGDSPLHF.

The table lists this clone with a few counts. The rearrangement links TRBV10-3 to TRBJ1-5, with a weak D call TRBD1 (6 bases). Trimming cost V 5 bases and J 5 bases, with 13 bases left between them. The CDR3 consists of 14 residues. Per the germline V gene, CDR1 is ENHRY and CDR2 is SYGVKD. The DNA of the CDR3 is TGTGCCATCAGTAGACGGGCAGGGGATCAGCCCCAGCATTTT. Its translation is CAISRRAGDQPQHF.

DNA for the CDR3: TGTGCCAGCACTCAAAGCAAACAGGGGTGGAGAACCTACGAGCAGTACTTC. Encoded protein: CASTQSKQGWRTYEQYF. The rearrangement links TRBV13 to TRBJ2-7; 7 bases match TRBD1. This CDR3 region has 17 residues. Germline V CDR1 and CDR2: PRHDT, FYEKMQ (reference sequence). The V gene end was trimmed by 7 bases and the J gene end by 2 bases; junction bases not matched to a gene: 17.

This clone showed up just once. The rearrangement links TRBV12-5 to TRBJ2-5; 8 nucleotides agree with TRBD2. Germline V gene sequence: CDR1 LGHNT, CDR2 FRNRAP. The J segment lost 5 bases and the V segment lost 7 bases, leaving 9 bases of the junction unmatched. The CDR3 has 14 amino acids. The CDR3 loop is CASAIGGAGETQYF. The CDR3 DNA follows: TGTGCTAGTGCCATCGGGGGGGCCGGTGAGACCCAGTACTTC.

This chain uses TRBV18 with TRBJ2-7; no firm D call. Germline lookup yields CDR1 KGHSH and CDR2 LQKENI. CDR3 length equals 13 residues. V gave up 6 bases and J gave up 0 bases, with 9 bases separating them. CDR3 in DNA: TGTGCCAGCTCGGTGAGTTCCTCCTACGAGCAGTACTTC. Its protein product is CASSVSSSYEQYF.

V is TRBV30 and J is TRBJ1-3; no firm D call. The length of the CDR3 is 15 residues. V lost 0 bases to trimming and J lost 0 bases, with 9 bases between them. From germline, CDR1 is GTSNPN and CDR2 SVGIG (reference sequence). The CDR3 is CAWSVGEFSGNTIYF. CDR3 sequence (DNA): TGTGCCTGGAGTGTAGGAGAGTTCTCTGGAAACACCATATATTTT.

V usage is TRBV5-6 and J usage is TRBJ2-6; D is undetermined. Looked up from germline, CDR1 is SGHDT and CDR2 is YYEEEE. CDR3 length equals 15 residues. Between the trimmed V and J ends, which lost 3 bases and 0 bases, there was a span of 7 bases. CDR3 bases: TGTGCCAGCAGCTCTCTACGCTCTGGGGCCAACGTCCTGACTTTC. This encodes CASSSLRSGANVLTF. Full variable domain (remainder filled in from reference TRBV5-6 and TRBJ2-6): DAGVTQSPTHLIKTRGQQVTLRCSPKSGHDTVSWYQQALGQGPQFIFQYYEEEERQRGNFPDRFSGHQFPNYSSELNVNALLLGDSALYLCASSSLRSGANVLTFGAGSRLTVL.

The chain links TRBV29-1 to TRBJ2-5; D perhaps matches TRBD1 (5 bases). The germline CDR1 and CDR2 sequences are SQVTM and ANQGSEA. CDR3 length: 12 residues. The V gene lost 7 bases and the J gene lost 1 base, with 10 bases spanning the gap. DNA for the CDR3: TGCAGCGGGGGCCGGGCCCAAGAGACCCAGTACTTC. Translated, it gives CSGGRAQETQYF.

The rearrangement uses TRBV18 and TRBJ1-2; D not resolved. Germline loops: CDR1 KGHSH, CDR2 LQKENI. With 3 bases removed from V and 7 bases from J, the gap between germline ends came to 18 bases. The CDR3 is 15 residues long. DNA of the CDR3: TGTGCCAGCTCACCGGTTGAGGGCGCCGGTGTTGGCTACACCTTC. It is translated as CASSPVEGAGVGYTF.

This rearrangement joins TRBV20-1 to TRBJ2-5; no clear D. V shed 8 bases and J shed 4 bases, with 11 bases lying between them. The CDR3 spans 11 residues. Germline CDR1 and CDR2: DFQATT and SNEGSKA (reference sequence). The CDR3, as DNA: TGCAGTACCGGATTTGGAGAGACCCAGTACTTC. Protein sequence: CSTGFGETQYF.

This clone came up a few times. The chain is built from TRBV29-1 and TRBJ1-5; D call uncertain. Trimming took off 4 bases at V and 5 bases at J, with 12 bases between the two ends. This CDR3 contains 13 residues. Per the germline V gene, CDR1 is SQVTM and CDR2 is ANQGSEA. In nucleotides, the CDR3 is TGCAGCGTTGGGGTCCGACAAGATCAGCCCCAGCATTTT. It specifies CSVGVRQDQPQHF.

This clone turned up a few times. This sequence joins TRBV29-1 and TRBJ1-5; the D gene is possibly TRBD1 (5 bases). V was shortened by 4 bases and J by 6 bases, with 19 bases between the two germline ends. This CDR3 has 15 amino acids. Germline assignment: CDR1 SQVTM and CDR2 ANQGSEA. The CDR3 protein is CSVAVGAGQGQPQHF. The CDR3 DNA reads TGCAGCGTTGCAGTCGGGGCAGGGCAAGGTCAGCCCCAGCATTTT.

This clone was seen only a few times. The chain uses TRBV10-3 and TRBJ2-3; 9 positions agree with TRBD2. Trimming removed 4 bases from V and 1 base from J; junction bases left unmatched: 0. The germline V gene has CDR1 ENHRY and CDR2 SYGVKD. There are 14 residues in the CDR3. DNA of the CDR3: TGTGCCATCAGTGGGACTAGCGGCACAGATACGCAGTATTTT. Translation gives CAISGTSGTDTQYF.

The J gene is TRBJ1-6, the V gene TRBV27, with D hard to call. The CDR3 loop spans 13 amino acids. Per germline, CDR1 MNHEY and CDR2 SMNVEV (reference sequence). V lost 5 bases to trimming and J lost 7 bases, with 9 bases between them. The CDR3 coding sequence is TGTGCCAGCAGTCCTCGGAAAAATTCACCCCTCCACTTT. Its protein product is CASSPRKNSPLHF.

The rearrangement links TRBV29-1 to TRBJ1-1; no reliable D call. Germline values: CDR1 SQVTM, CDR2 ANQGSEA. Trimming cost V 0 bases and J 1 base, with 6 bases left between them. This CDR3 comprises 13 residues. For the CDR3, the DNA is TGCAGCGTTGAAGACCGAAAGAACACTGAAGCTTTCTTT. Its protein product is CSVEDRKNTEAFF.

The chain carries TRBV29-1 and TRBJ1-5; TRBD1 might be the D (6 bases). The CDR3 has 13 amino acids. V shed 6 bases and J shed 6 bases, with 15 bases lying between them. CDR1 is SQVTM, CDR2 ANQGSEA, per germline. This chain's CDR3 is CSVGGVFGQPQHF. The CDR3 DNA reads TGCAGCGTCGGGGGCGTGTTTGGTCAGCCCCAGCATTTT.

The rearrangement links TRBV5-1 to TRBJ2-3, with D unclear. In germline, CDR1 is SGHRS, CDR2 YFSETQ. The CDR3 extends over 15 amino acids. V was clipped by 0 bases and J by 1 base, with 9 bases between them. This chain's CDR3 is CASSLARRGTDTQYF. As DNA, the CDR3 is TGCGCCAGCAGCTTGGCTCGAAGAGGCACAGATACGCAGTATTTT.

The table lists this clone with a few counts. V and J are TRBV28 and TRBJ2-1, with D perhaps matching TRBD2 (6 bases). Trimming took off 7 bases at V and 4 bases at J, with 11 bases between the two ends. This CDR3 is 13 amino acids long. Germline assignment: CDR1 MDHEN and CDR2 SYDVKM. The CDR3 bases are TGTGCCAGCATGTGGGGGACTTACAATGAGCAGTTCTTC. Translating gives CASMWGTYNEQFF.

This chain uses TRBV7-8 with TRBJ2-7; 12 bases line up with TRBD2. This CDR3 is built from 18 residues. V lost 6 bases and J lost 5; bases outside the gene matches: 17. The V gene's germline CDR1 is SGHVS and CDR2 FQNEAQ. The chain's CDR3 is CASSRKPKLAGGFDEQYF. Written as DNA, the CDR3 is TGTGCCAGCAGTCGCAAACCAAAACTAGCGGGGGGATTCGACGAGCAGTACTTC.

A few counts support this clone. The CDR3 nucleotides read TGTGCCAGCAGCTCGTCGGGACAGTCTCCCTTGGAGCAGTACTTC. Its translation: CASSSSGQSPLEQYF. This chain links TRBV7-9 with TRBJ2-7, with TRBD1 matching 7 bases. The CDR3 contains 15 residues. Germline V CDR1 and CDR2: SEHNR, FQNEAQ (reference sequence). The V and J ends lost 4 bases and 7 bases, in that order; junction bases with no gene match: 13. Full variable domain (remainder filled in from reference TRBV7-9 and TRBJ2-7): DTGVSQNPRHKITKRGQNVTFRCDPISEHNRLYWYRQTLGQGPEFLTYFQNEAQLEKSRLLSDRFSAERPKGSFSTLEIQRTEQGDSAMYLCASSSSGQSPLEQYFGPGTRLTVT.

This clone was seen a few times. J is TRBJ2-5 and V is TRBV15; a possible D gene is TRBD2 (5 bases). Germline lookup yields CDR1 LNHNV and CDR2 YYDKDF (reference sequence). V dropped 5 bases and J dropped 5 bases, with 15 bases sitting between them. CDR3 length equals 14 residues. The CDR3, as DNA: TGTGCCACCAGCCGAAGACGGAGGCAGGAGACCCAGTACTTC. It yields the protein CATSRRRRQETQYF. The variable domain in full, with the rest retrieved from reference TRBV15 and TRBJ2-5, is DAMVIQNPRYQVTQFGKPVTLSCSQTLNHNVMYWYQQKSSQAPKLLFHYYDKDFNNEADTPDNFQSRRPNTSFCFLDIRSPGLGDTAMYLCATSRRRRQETQYFGPGTRLLVL.

This clone has a count of ten or more. The chain joins TRBV29-1 to TRBJ2-3; 7 bases fit TRBD2. V was clipped by 3 bases and J by 5 bases; unmatched bases: 2. Germline CDR1 SQVTM, CDR2 ANQGSEA. The CDR3 is made up of 12 amino acids. The CDR3 nucleotides are TGCAGCGTTGATTCGGGAGGAGATACGCAGTATTTT. Amino acids: CSVDSGGDTQYF.

This clone appeared once. The rearrangement links TRBV29-1 to TRBJ1-2; D not certain. This CDR3 has 13 amino acids. Trimming cost V 5 bases and J 3 bases, with 13 bases left between them. Looked up from germline, CDR1 is SQVTM and CDR2 is ANQGSEA. This chain's CDR3 is CSVKKAGDYGYTF. The CDR3 nucleotides read TGCAGCGTTAAAAAGGCAGGAGACTATGGCTACACCTTC.

The chain combines TRBV11-2 with TRBJ1-3; tentatively, D is TRBD1 (5 bases). Germline values: CDR1 SGHAT, CDR2 FQNNGV. The V and J ends lost 5 bases and 0 bases respectively, with 17 bases between them. CDR3 length: 17 amino acids. The CDR3 sequence: CASSPFAGVLSGNTIYF. In nucleotides, the CDR3 is TGTGCCAGCAGCCCATTTGCGGGGGTCCTCTCTGGAAACACCATATATTTT.